This T cell receptor beta chain is drawn from a study of T-cell reconstitution after alpha-beta-depleted transplantation in children. Molecular barcoding with unique molecular identifiers was used for the TCRbeta library. TCRdb redid the calling of the PCR reads with MiXCR, one entry per CDR3 protein. Of approximately 210,000 distinct CDR3 sequences in the sample, about 14% are singletons; the top ten hold about 13%. Many counts were recorded for this clonotype. The V end lost 2 bases, the J end lost 6 bases, and 14 bases lay between the germline ends. Germline loops: CDR1 MNHEY, CDR2 SVGAGI. CDR3 length equals 16 residues.

The sequence derives from a human donor who donated a stem cell graft to a child with acute lymphoblastic leukemia. The chain links TRBV6-5 to TRBJ1-6; no clear D. The sequencing here drew on PBMCs from the stem cell graft donor, taken from the stem cell graft. The CDR3 DNA follows: TGTGCCAGCAGTTACCAAATGACGCGCCCTAATTCACCCCTCCACTTT. Residues: CASSYQMTRPNSPLHF.